These 31 T cell receptor beta chains originate from one sample sequenced in a study of cytomegalovirus exposure and HLA in healthy donors. The primer mix had 60 Vbeta and 13 Jbeta primers. The protocol was immunoSEQ multiplex PCR, while the TCRdb copy is restricted to in-frame clones and leaves out a portion. The sample comprises some 130,000 clones, 84% of which are singletons, and 2% to 3% rests with the top ten. Sequencing was carried out using PBMCs. The receptor set was obtained from a man in his fifties in good health and CMV-seronegative.

The chain couples TRBV5-1 to TRBJ2-7; 7 bases are a match to TRBD1. The CDR3 has 14 residues. CDR1 and CDR2 from the germline V gene are SGHRS and YFSETQ. V dropped 2 bases and J dropped 3; count of bases not matched to a gene: 5. The CDR3 here is CASSFQGEGYEQYF. CDR3 in DNA: TGCGCCAGCAGCTTTCAGGGGGAAGGCTACGAGCAGTACTTC.

This chain joins TRBV30 and TRBJ2-1, with D possibly matching TRBD2 (6 bases). CDR1 and CDR2 (germline): GTSNPN, SVGIG (reference sequence). The V end lost 3 bases, the J end lost 1 base, and 19 bases lay between the germline ends. The length of the CDR3 is 17 residues. The CDR3 sequence is CAWRPYGLGGSYNEQFF. CDR3 DNA: TGTGCCTGGAGGCCATACGGACTGGGAGGATCCTACAATGAGCAGTTCTTC.

CDR3 DNA: TGCGCCAGCAGCTTGGGTAGGGGTGGTGAGACCCAGTACTTC. Translating gives CASSLGRGGETQYF. J is TRBJ2-5 and V is TRBV5-1; possible D gene TRBD1, 5 bases. The germline V gene has CDR1 SGHRS and CDR2 YFSETQ. The CDR3 spans 14 residues. Trimming shortened V by 0 bases and J by 5 bases, and 11 bases separated the two germline ends.

V is TRBV5-1 and J is TRBJ2-4; 8 nucleotides align to TRBD2. This CDR3 is 14 amino acids long. V trimming: 1 base; J trimming: 5 bases; junction bases outside the gene matches: 2. Germline V gene sequence: CDR1 SGHRS, CDR2 YFSETQ. The CDR3 is CASSLTGGENIQYF. DNA of the CDR3: TGCGCCAGCAGCTTGACCGGGGGGGAAAACATTCAGTACTTC.

This clone has just one count. This sample also contains other DNA sequences that code for the same CDR3. The V and J genes are TRBV5-1 and TRBJ1-3; tentative D call: TRBD1 (6 bases). Looked up from germline, CDR1 is SGHRS and CDR2 is YFSETQ. CDR3 length: 14 residues. The ends were cut back, 0 bases at V and 2 bases at J, with 6 bases in the middle. CDR3 in DNA: TGCGCCAGCAGCTTGGGGGGGCCTGGAAACACCATATATTTT. Encoded protein: CASSLGGPGNTIYF.

The chain combines TRBV6-1 with TRBJ1-1, with 12 bases identical to TRBD1. After removal of 0 bases from V and 0 bases from J, the junction contained 5 bases not matched to a gene. The germline V gene has CDR1 MNHNS and CDR2 SASEGT. The CDR3 runs to 18 residues. The CDR3 region has the DNA TGTGCCAGCAGTGAAGCCAGGGACAGGGGGCGCATGAACACTGAAGCTTTCTTT. This translates into CASSEARDRGRMNTEAFF.

The rearrangement joins TRBV27 to TRBJ2-3; possible D gene TRBD1, 6 bases. V lost 3 bases to trimming and J lost 1 base, with 8 bases between them. Germline values: CDR1 MNHEY, CDR2 SMNVEV (reference sequence). There are 14 residues in the CDR3. Here the CDR3 reads CASSFGGGTDTQYF. The CDR3 DNA is TGTGCCAGCAGTTTTGGGGGCGGCACAGATACGCAGTATTTT.

The chain couples TRBV30 to TRBJ2-5; D uncertain. The CDR3 length is 12 residues. CDR1 is GTSNPN and CDR2 is SVGIG in the germline V gene (reference sequence). The CDR3 sequence is CAYGSPGETQYF. The CDR3 coding sequence is TGTGCGTACGGGTCCCCTGGAGAGACCCAGTACTTC.

The V and J genes are TRBV9 and TRBJ1-2; 7 nucleotides agree with TRBD1. V gave up 2 bases and J gave up 2 bases; unmatched junction bases: 9. The CDR3 sequence is 16 residues long. Looked up from germline, CDR1 is SGDLS and CDR2 is YYNGEE. In nucleotides, the CDR3 is TGTGCCAGCAGCGTTTCCTCGACAGGGCAAAACTATGGCTACACCTTC. This encodes CASSVSSTGQNYGYTF.

V is TRBV7-3 and J is TRBJ2-3; a weak D match, TRBD2 (6 bases). Trimming took off 3 bases at V and 2 bases at J, with 9 bases between the two ends. Germline V gives CDR1 SGHTA, CDR2 FQGTGA. This CDR3 has 14 residues. The CDR3 spells CASSFGGITDTQYF. The CDR3 nucleotides read TGTGCCAGCAGCTTTGGAGGGATCACAGATACGCAGTATTTT.

In this sample, this clone turned up a few times. V usage is TRBV19 and J usage is TRBJ1-2; D call uncertain. V was trimmed by 5 bases and J by 4 bases, leaving 8 bases between them. Germline V gives CDR1 LNHDA, CDR2 SQIVND (reference sequence). This CDR3 comprises 12 residues. The CDR3 region has the DNA TGTGCCAGTAGTGAAAAGAGCTATGGCTACACCTTC. It encodes CASSEKSYGYTF.

The rearrangement uses TRBV13 and TRBJ2-7, with 9 bases identical to TRBD2. Germline V CDR1 and CDR2: PRHDT, FYEKMQ (reference sequence). After removal of 6 bases from V and 4 bases from J, the junction contained 10 bases not matched to a gene. The CDR3 sequence is 15 residues long. Here the CDR3 reads CASSSTTSGFYEQYF. CDR3 in DNA: TGTGCCAGCAGTTCCACGACTAGCGGATTTTACGAGCAGTACTTC.

The V call is TRBV5-1, the J call TRBJ2-1, with a weak D call TRBD2 (5 bases). This CDR3 has 15 amino acids. Germline V gene sequence: CDR1 SGHRS, CDR2 YFSETQ. V lost 4 bases and J lost 5, with 16 bases in between. The CDR3: CASSRLALMDNEQFF. The CDR3 coding sequence is TGCGCCAGCAGCCGGTTAGCGTTAATGGACAATGAGCAGTTCTTC. Combining the CDR3 with reference TRBV5-1 and TRBJ2-1 gives the whole variable domain KAGVTQTPRYLIKTRGQQVTLSCSPISGHRSVSWYQQTPGQGLQFLFEYFSETQRNKGNFPGRFSGRQFSNSRSEMNVSTLELGDSALYLCASSRLALMDNEQFFGPGTRLTVL.

This sequence joins TRBV6-1 and TRBJ2-5; 8 bases map to TRBD1. CDR1 is MNHNS and CDR2 is SASEGT in the germline V gene. V was pared by 8 bases and J by 7 bases, with 12 bases of the junction left unmatched. The length of the CDR3 is 14 residues. The CDR3 DNA follows: TGTGCCAGCTCCGATGGACAGGGTAGTTGGACCCAGTACTTC. It translates to CASSDGQGSWTQYF.

The chain carries TRBV29-1 and TRBJ2-1; a weak D match, TRBD2 (5 bases). V was trimmed by 3 bases and J by 0 bases, leaving 12 bases between them. Germline lookup yields CDR1 SQVTM and CDR2 ANQGSEA. The CDR3 is 15 residues long. The CDR3 reads CSVDSWRSSYNEQFF. CDR3 coding DNA: TGCAGCGTTGATAGTTGGAGGAGCTCCTACAATGAGCAGTTCTTC.

This sequence joins TRBV7-6 and TRBJ1-2, with TRBD1 as a possible D gene (5 bases). Germline values: CDR1 SGHVS, CDR2 FNYEAQ. Trimming pared 2 bases from V and 6 bases from J, leaving 16 bases between. The CDR3 has 15 residues. The CDR3 spells CASSLNSRGNHGYTF. In DNA form, the CDR3 reads TGTGCCAGCAGCTTAAACTCTAGGGGAAACCATGGCTACACCTTC.

The rearrangement links TRBV7-2 to TRBJ1-2, with no clear D. The V end was cut by 3 bases, the J end by 0 bases, with 17 bases between. The CDR3 extends over 17 amino acids. CDR1 and CDR2 from the germline V gene are SGHTA and FQGNSA. For the CDR3, the DNA is TGTGCCAGCAGCTTGGGGAGCCGGGCCGAGACTAACTATGGCTACACCTTC. It translates to CASSLGSRAETNYGYTF.

This chain joins TRBV19 and TRBJ1-1, with TRBD1 matching over 8 bases. The CDR3 runs to 13 residues. Trimming removed 10 bases from V and 3 bases from J; junction bases left unmatched: 7. Germline V gives CDR1 LNHDA, CDR2 SQIVND (reference sequence). CDR3: CATSQGVHTEAFF. CDR3 sequence (DNA): TGTGCCACTTCACAGGGGGTCCACACTGAAGCTTTCTTT.

The V call is TRBV9, the J call TRBJ2-7; 10 bases are shared with TRBD2. Trimming at V came to 0 bases and at J to 5 bases, leaving 2 bases not matched to a gene. The germline CDR1 and CDR2 sequences are SGDLS and YYNGEE. The CDR3 is made up of 14 amino acids. The CDR3 DNA sequence: TGTGCCAGCAGCGTAGGTAGCGGGGGGAACGAGCAGTACTTC. Its translation: CASSVGSGGNEQYF.

V gene TRBV9 combines with J gene TRBJ1-3, with a tentative D call TRBD1 (5 bases). This CDR3 has 15 residues. V lost 4 bases and J lost 0, with 11 bases in between. In germline, CDR1 is SGDLS, CDR2 YYNGEE. CDR3 bases: TGTGCCAGCAGCTATCGGGACTCCTCTGGAAACACCATATATTTT. Amino acid sequence: CASSYRDSSGNTIYF.

CDR3 sequence reads: CASSSWRGLTGELFF. The CDR3, as DNA: TGCGCCAGCAGCAGCTGGCGGGGGCTAACCGGGGAGCTGTTTTTT. The genes are TRBV5-1 and TRBJ2-2; maybe TRBD2 (7 bases). The CDR3 has 15 amino acids. Trimming cost V 4 bases and J 5 bases, with 15 bases left between them. Germline CDR1 reads SGHRS; CDR2 reads YFSETQ.

V usage is TRBV7-9 and J usage is TRBJ1-2; a possible D gene is TRBD1 (6 bases). The CDR3 sequence is 14 residues long. Trimming shortened V by 4 bases and J by 0 bases, and 9 bases separated the two germline ends. CDR1 and CDR2 from the germline V gene are SEHNR and FQNEAQ (reference sequence). The CDR3 region has the DNA TGTGCCAGCAGCTCAGGACAGACTAACTATGGCTACACCTTC. Translated, it gives CASSSGQTNYGYTF.

The chain joins TRBV11-1 to TRBJ2-7; tentative D call: TRBD2 (6 bases). Germline V gene lookup returns CDR1 SGHAT and CDR2 FQDESV (reference sequence). V lost 3 bases and J lost 2, with 11 bases in between. The CDR3 covers 14 residues. DNA for the CDR3: TGTGCCAGCAGCTTTCATGGAGGGGCCTACGAGCAGTACTTC. Protein: CASSFHGGAYEQYF.

The J gene is TRBJ1-6, the V gene TRBV7-9; TRBD1 is a possible D gene (5 bases). Trimming took 2 bases from V and 6 from J, leaving 11 bases between them. CDR1 is SEHNR and CDR2 is FQNEAQ in the germline V gene (reference sequence). This CDR3 comprises 15 residues. CDR3 sequence reads: CASSLLGGRNSPLHF. In nucleotides, the CDR3 is TGTGCCAGCAGCTTACTCGGGGGACGTAATTCACCCCTCCACTTT.

The V call is TRBV5-1, the J call TRBJ2-1; 16 nucleotides match TRBD2. Trimming cost V 2 bases and J 8 bases; bases outside gene matches: 1. The length of the CDR3 is 15 residues. Germline V gene lookup returns CDR1 SGHRS and CDR2 YFSETQ. CDR3 in amino acids: CASSFGTSGGDEQFF. The CDR3 DNA is TGCGCCAGCAGCTTCGGGACTAGCGGGGGGGATGAGCAGTTCTTC. The whole variable domain, filled in from reference TRBV5-1 and TRBJ2-1, reads KAGVTQTPRYLIKTRGQQVTLSCSPISGHRSVSWYQQTPGQGLQFLFEYFSETQRNKGNFPGRFSGRQFSNSRSEMNVSTLELGDSALYLCASSFGTSGGDEQFFGPGTRLTVL.

The chain carries TRBV7-9 and TRBJ2-5, with 7 bases fitting TRBD1. Trimming removed 5 bases from V and 3 bases from J; junction bases left unmatched: 3. This CDR3 has 13 residues. Germline V lookup: CDR1 SEHNR, CDR2 FQNEAQ (reference sequence). The CDR3 protein is CASSPGTEETQYF. The CDR3 coding sequence is TGTGCCAGCAGCCCCGGGACAGAAGAGACCCAGTACTTC.

The rearrangement uses TRBV19 and TRBJ2-7; D is perhaps TRBD2 (5 bases). Germline loops: CDR1 LNHDA, CDR2 SQIVND (reference sequence). V gave up 2 bases and J gave up 2 bases, with 16 bases separating them. This CDR3 region has 16 residues. The CDR3 nucleotides read TGTGCCAGTAGTATAAATACGGGAATGGAGACCTACGAGCAGTACTTC. This codes for CASSINTGMETYEQYF. Full variable domain (remainder filled in from reference TRBV19 and TRBJ2-7): DGGITQSPKYLFRKEGQNVTLSCEQNLNHDAMYWYRQDPGQGLRLIYYSQIVNDFQKGDIAEGYSVSREKKESFPLTVTSAQKNPTAFYLCASSINTGMETYEQYFGPGTRLTVT.

The V call is TRBV9, the J call TRBJ1-5; 9 bases are shared with TRBD1. The CDR3 sequence is 18 residues long. Germline V gene lookup returns CDR1 SGDLS and CDR2 YYNGEE. V lost 0 bases and J lost 5; bases outside the gene matches: 12. CDR3 sequence reads: CASSVEVRGDRVYQPQHF. The CDR3 bases are TGTGCCAGCAGCGTAGAAGTACGGGGGGACAGGGTTTATCAGCCCCAGCATTTT. Drawing the rest from reference TRBV9 and TRBJ1-5, the complete variable domain is DSGVTQTPKHLITATGQRVTLRCSPRSGDLSVYWYQQSLDQGLQFLIQYYNGEERAKGNILERFSAQQFPDLHSELNLSSLELGDSALYFCASSVEVRGDRVYQPQHFGDGTRLSIL.

The chain has TRBV5-6 and TRBJ1-4; TRBD1 is a possible D gene (5 bases). The germline V and J ends were trimmed by 0 bases and 5 bases, with 8 bases remaining between them. The CDR3 is 14 amino acids. The V gene's germline CDR1 is SGHDT and CDR2 YYEEEE. CDR3 loop: CASSLEGKNEKLFF. The CDR3, as DNA: TGTGCCAGCAGCTTGGAGGGGAAGAATGAAAAACTGTTTTTT.

The chain carries TRBV4-2 and TRBJ1-3; 8 nucleotides line up with TRBD1. CDR1 and CDR2 from the germline V gene are LGHNA and YNFKEQ. The CDR3 is made up of 16 amino acids. V lost 3 bases to trimming and J lost 2 bases; unmatched junction nucleotides: 6. CDR3 region: CASSHGTGGPGNTIYF. The DNA of the CDR3 is TGTGCCAGCAGCCACGGGACAGGAGGACCTGGAAACACCATATATTTT.

The chain employs TRBV30 and TRBJ1-5; 8 nucleotides agree with TRBD1. This CDR3 is built from 16 residues. V lost 0 bases and J lost 5; bases outside the gene matches: 9. CDR1 and CDR2 (germline): GTSNPN, SVGIG (reference sequence). The CDR3 reads CAWSVRGGQGHQPQHF. The CDR3 DNA follows: TGTGCCTGGAGTGTACGTGGCGGACAGGGCCATCAGCCCCAGCATTTT.